This TCR beta chain was observed in a study of CD8 T cells in Susac syndrome. Points from the study as a whole: It was acknowledged by the study that relatively few individuals were included in its TCR sequencing and HLA analysis.

Random hexamers primed reverse transcription of about 0.5 to 1 ug RNA. TCR beta CDR3 was amplified by immunoSEQ multiplex PCR. This amplification extended across 54 Vbeta and 13 Jbeta segments. TCRdb reanalysed the immunoSEQ multiplex PCR reads using MiXCR and keeps one entry per CDR3 protein. The sample has tens of thousands of distinct CDR3 sequences, roughly 95% seen once. This clonotype showed up just once. The antigen is undetermined. TCR beta sequences were obtained from blood CD8+ and CD4+ T cells. TEMRA cells were FACS-enriched, unlike CD8+ and CD4+ T cells, which were negatively isolated. V was cut by 7 bases and J by 6 bases, with 12 bases left in between. Germline CDR1 reads SGHNT; CDR2 reads YENEEA. This CDR3 has 13 residues.

Sequencing was performed on CD4+ T cells from PBMCs. This clonotype originated in a human donor with multiple sclerosis. The genes are TRBV11-3 and TRBJ2-2; TRBD1 is a possible D gene (6 bases). In DNA, the CDR3 is TGTGCCAGCACTTCAAAGGGGGCCGGGGAGCTGTTTTTT. Its protein is CASTSKGAGELFF.